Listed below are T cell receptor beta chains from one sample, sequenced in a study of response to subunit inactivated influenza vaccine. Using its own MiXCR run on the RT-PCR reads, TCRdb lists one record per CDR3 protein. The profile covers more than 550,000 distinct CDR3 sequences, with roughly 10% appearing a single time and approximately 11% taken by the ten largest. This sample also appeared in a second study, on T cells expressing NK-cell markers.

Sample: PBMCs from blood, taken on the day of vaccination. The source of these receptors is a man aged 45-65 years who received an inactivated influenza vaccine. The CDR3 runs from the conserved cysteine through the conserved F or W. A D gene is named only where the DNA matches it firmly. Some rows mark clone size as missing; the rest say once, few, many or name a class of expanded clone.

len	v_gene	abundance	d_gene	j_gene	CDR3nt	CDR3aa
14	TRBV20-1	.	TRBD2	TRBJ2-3	TGCAGTGCTAGAACTAGCGGAAAGGGAGATACGCAGTATTTT	CSARTSGKGDTQYF
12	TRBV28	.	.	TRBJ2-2	TGTCCCAGCAGTTTTTATCGCGGGGAGCTGTTTTTT	CPSSFYRGELFF
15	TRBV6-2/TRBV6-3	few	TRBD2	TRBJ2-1	TGTGCCAGCAGGGAACTAGCGGGGAATTACAATGAGCAGTTCTTC	CASRELAGNYNEQFF
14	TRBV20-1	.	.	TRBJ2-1	TGCAGTGCCGCTCCTAGGGTAGCCTACAATGAGCAGTTCTTC	CSAAPRVAYNEQFF
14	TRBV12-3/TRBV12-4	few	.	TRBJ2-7	TGTGCCAGCACCCCGGGGGGACAAAACTACGAGCAGTACTTC	CASTPGGQNYEQYF
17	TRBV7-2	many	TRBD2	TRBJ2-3	TGTGCCAGCAGCCACACTAGACTAGCGGGGGACACAGATACGCAGTATTTT	CASSHTRLAGDTDTQYF
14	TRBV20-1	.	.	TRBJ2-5	TGCAGTGCTAGCTTACAGGGTTTACGAGAGACCCAGTACTTC	CSASLQGLRETQYF
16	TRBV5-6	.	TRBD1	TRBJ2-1	TGTGCCAGCAGAACCGGGACAGGGTGCTTCTTTAATGAGCAGTTCTTC	CASRTGTGCFFNEQFF
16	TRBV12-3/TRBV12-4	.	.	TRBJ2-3	TGTGCCAGCAGTTTTGTCCGCAGGAGAGGTACAGATACGCAGTATTTT	CASSFVRRRGTDTQYF
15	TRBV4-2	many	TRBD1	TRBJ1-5	TGTGCCAGCAGCCAAAGGACAGGGGGCAATCAGCCCCAGCATTTT	CASSQRTGGNQPQHF
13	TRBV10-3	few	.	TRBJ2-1	TGTGCCATCAGTGAGGGTCAGTGGAATGAGCAGTTCTTC	CAISEGQWNEQFF
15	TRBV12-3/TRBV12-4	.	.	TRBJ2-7	TGTGCCAGCAGCCTCGACATCGGACAGCCCTACGAGCAGTACTTC	CASSLDIGQPYEQYF
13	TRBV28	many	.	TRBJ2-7	TGTGCCAGCTTAAGGCAGGGTTCCTACGAGCAGTACTTC	CASLRQGSYEQYF
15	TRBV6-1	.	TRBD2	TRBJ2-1	TGTGCCAGCAGGAAGAGCGGGGATAACTACAATGAGCAGTTCTTC	CASRKSGDNYNEQFF
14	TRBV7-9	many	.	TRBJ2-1	TGTGCCAGCACCCAGCTGGGGGCGTACAATGAGCAGTTCTTC	CASTQLGAYNEQFF
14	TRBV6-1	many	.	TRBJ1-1	TGTGCCAGCAGCCAACCCGGAGTGAACACTGAAGCTTTCTTT	CASSQPGVNTEAFF
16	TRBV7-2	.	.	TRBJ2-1	TGTGCCAGCAGTTGGTTGCCGGGATCCGGAAACAATGAGCAGTTCTTC	CASSWLPGSGNNEQFF
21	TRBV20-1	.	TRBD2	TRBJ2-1	TGCAGTGCTAGAGATGAATTTGGGGGACTAGCGGGGCGAATCTACTCGAATGAGCAGTTCTTC	CSARDEFGGLAGRIYSNEQFF
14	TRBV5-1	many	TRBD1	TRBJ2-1	TGCGCCAGCCTCCCCGGACAGGGATACAATGAGCAGTTCTTC	CASLPGQGYNEQFF
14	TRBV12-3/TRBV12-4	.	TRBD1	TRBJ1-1	TGTGCCAGCAGGCAGACAGGGGGGAACACTGAAGCTTTCTTT	CASRQTGGNTEAFF
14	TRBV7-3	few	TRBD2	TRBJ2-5	TGTGCCAGCAGCTTATCTAGCGGGAGTGAGACCCAGTACTTC	CASSLSSGSETQYF